This T cell receptor beta chain stems from a study of OX40 agonist ivuxolimab in advanced cancers. Study-level results: Both blood CD4+ and CD8+ T cells showed clonal growth by week 6 at 0.1 to 3.0 mg/kg.

CDR3 length: 11 amino acids. Germline loops: CDR1 MNHEY, CDR2 SMNVEV (reference sequence). TCRdb's table, derived via immunoSEQ multiplex PCR, lists solely in-frame clones and lacks some. The sample carries some 100,000 clones, roughly 94% recorded once. About this clone: Its antigen is not identified. Germline is not matched at one junction end, which may reflect a read error.

The genes are TRBV27 and TRBJ2-3; 8 bases map to TRBD1. The clonotype was recovered from an adult with an advanced solid tumor such as melanoma, head and neck, liver or kidney cancer. The sample here was CD4+ or CD8+ T cells sorted from blood, taken in a trial of the OX40 agonist ivuxolimab. The CDR3 nucleotides read TGTGCCAGCAGTTTAGGGGGACAGGCGCATTTT. Translation gives CASSLGGQAHF.